These 13 T cell receptor beta chains share one sample of origin, sequenced in a study of T cell responses to AZD1222 COVID-19 vaccine. Assay: immunoSEQ multiplex PCR; the TCRdb copy retains only in-frame clones and omits some. This sample has around 83,000 clones, with 86% found just once. Sequencing was performed on peripheral blood, taken on day 0 of AZD1222 vaccination. Every receptor here comes from an adult in good health.

The genes are TRBV28 and TRBJ1-1; TRBD1 agrees at 10 bases. This CDR3 is built from 15 residues. CDR1 and CDR2 (germline): MDHEN, SYDVKM. Trimming removed 5 bases from V and 1 base from J; junction bases left unmatched: 4. CDR3 nucleotide sequence: TGTGCCAGCAGTGCTTGGACAGGGGGGAACACTGAAGCTTTCTTT. The encoded protein is CASSAWTGGNTEAFF. Looking up the rest from reference TRBV28 and TRBJ1-1 gives the full variable domain: DVKVTQSSRYLVKRTGEKVFLECVQDMDHENMFWYRQDPGLGLRLIYFSYDVKMKEKGDIPEGYSVSREKKERFSLILESASTNQTSMYLCASSAWTGGNTEAFFGQGTRLTVV.

This clone showed up just once. This chain links TRBV9 with TRBJ2-2; D is uncertain. Trimming removed 3 bases from V and 8 bases from J, with 5 bases in between. This CDR3 is 11 amino acids long. The germline CDR1 and CDR2 sequences are SGDLS and YYNGEE. The CDR3 region has the DNA TGTGCCAGCAGCGCCACTGGGGAGCTGTTTTTT. Its translation: CASSATGELFF.

On this clone: Its ends do not fully match the called genes, so a read error is possible. The chain is built from TRBV4-1 and TRBJ2-1; 10 nucleotides agree with TRBD1. The CDR3 covers 16 residues. Germline V gene lookup returns CDR1 MGHRA and CDR2 YSYEKL. CDR3 sequence: CASSEEDRGTDNEQFF. The CDR3 region has the DNA TGCGCCAGCAGCGAAGAGGACAGGGGGACCGACAATGAGCAGTTCTTC.

This clone appeared a single time. V and J are TRBV10-3 and TRBJ2-7; the D call may be TRBD1 or TRBD2 (6 bases each). Germline loops: CDR1 ENHRY, CDR2 SYGVKD. This CDR3 is built from 15 residues. V lost 2 bases, J lost 2 bases, and 13 bases lay in between. The CDR3 spells CAISEGWRGTYEQYF. DNA of the CDR3: TGTGCCATCAGTGAGGGTTGGAGGGGGACCTACGAGCAGTACTTC.

This clone was seen just once. V gene TRBV19 combines with J gene TRBJ2-1; either TRBD1 or TRBD2 may supply D (5 bases each). The CDR3 has 14 amino acids. From germline, CDR1 is LNHDA and CDR2 SQIVND (reference sequence). V was shortened by 3 bases and J by 10 bases, with 16 bases between the two germline ends. The DNA of the CDR3 is TGTGCCAGTAGTATCCTCCCCGGGGCCGGGGAGCAGTTCTTC. This codes for CASSILPGAGEQFF.

The gene calls are TRBV10-3 and TRBJ2-7; D is ambiguous. The germline V gene encodes CDR1 ENHRY and CDR2 SYGVKD. V shed 6 bases and J shed 0 bases, with 9 bases lying between them. This CDR3 has 13 amino acids. The CDR3 DNA reads TGTGCCATCAGGCCGGGCAGCTCCTACGAGCAGTACTTC. Protein sequence: CAIRPGSSYEQYF.

The chain couples TRBV19 to TRBJ2-5, with 11 nucleotides matching TRBD2. The V segment lost 3 bases and the J segment 1 base; nucleotides outside the gene matches: 4. This CDR3 is built from 16 residues. The germline CDR1 and CDR2 sequences are LNHDA and SQIVND (reference sequence). The CDR3 sequence is CASSIGTSGPQETQYF. CDR3 nucleotides: TGTGCCAGTAGTATTGGGACTAGCGGACCCCAAGAGACCCAGTACTTC.

The chain combines TRBV19 with TRBJ1-5, with D hard to call. Germline V CDR1 and CDR2: LNHDA, SQIVND (reference sequence). V gave up 3 bases and J gave up 5 bases, with 8 bases separating them. The CDR3 extends over 13 amino acids. In DNA, the CDR3 is TGTGCCAGTAGTATCCTGCGGGATCAGCCCCAGCATTTT. Its translation: CASSILRDQPQHF. The full variable domain, completed using reference TRBV19 and TRBJ1-5, is DGGITQSPKYLFRKEGQNVTLSCEQNLNHDAMYWYRQDPGQGLRLIYYSQIVNDFQKGDIAEGYSVSREKKESFPLTVTSAQKNPTAFYLCASSILRDQPQHFGDGTRLSIL.

The chain links TRBV10-3 to TRBJ2-5; 9 bases match TRBD1. Germline trimming cut 2 bases from V and 5 bases from J; bases unmatched to any gene: 6. The CDR3 sequence is 15 residues long. In germline, CDR1 is ENHRY, CDR2 SYGVKD. CDR3 protein: CAISEGTGILETQYF. The CDR3 DNA follows: TGTGCCATCAGTGAGGGGACAGGGATCTTGGAGACCCAGTACTTC.

V is TRBV5-1 and J is TRBJ2-1; a possible D gene is TRBD2 (6 bases). V lost 0 bases and J lost 8, with 15 bases in between. This CDR3 region has 15 residues. The V gene's germline CDR1 is SGHRS and CDR2 YFSETQ. The CDR3: CASSLEVGSFHEQFF. CDR3 DNA sequence: TGCGCCAGCAGCTTGGAGGTCGGGAGCTTCCATGAGCAGTTCTTC.

This clone was detected a few times. One end of the junction does not line up with germline, which may come from a read error. This chain connects TRBV13 to TRBJ1-2; possible D gene TRBD1, 5 bases. CDR1 and CDR2 (germline): PRHDT, FYEKMQ (reference sequence). The CDR3 covers 18 residues. The CDR3 nucleotides are TGTGCCAGCAGCGTAGGCCACCATTTTCAGGGAGGAGACTATGGCTACACCTTC. Its protein is CASSVGHHFQGGDYGYTF. Full variable domain (rest looked up from reference TRBV13 and TRBJ1-2): AAGVIQSPRHLIKEKRETATLKCYPIPRHDTVYWYQQGPGQDPQFLISFYEKMQSDKGSIPDRFSAQQFSDYHSELNMSSLELGDSALYFCASSVGHHFQGGDYGYTFGSGTRLTVV.

This chain connects TRBV19 to TRBJ2-7, with 8 bases identical to TRBD1. CDR1 is LNHDA and CDR2 is SQIVND in the germline V gene (reference sequence). The CDR3 is 15 residues long. The junction had 5 bases not matched to a gene; V was cut back by 4 bases and J by 0 bases. CDR3 amino acids: CASSRGQDGSYEQYF. Here the CDR3 DNA reads TGTGCCAGTAGTAGGGGACAGGATGGCTCCTACGAGCAGTACTTC.

The chain joins TRBV9 to TRBJ1-3; weak D call: TRBD1 (5 bases). V was clipped by 5 bases and J by 0 bases, with 12 bases between them. Germline V CDR1 and CDR2: SGDLS, YYNGEE. The CDR3 has 15 residues. The CDR3 sequence is CASSGGYHSGNTIYF. The DNA of the CDR3 is TGTGCCAGCAGTGGGGGTTATCACTCTGGAAACACCATATATTTT.